The 20 T cell receptor beta chains listed next were all sequenced from one sample in a study of T cells after posttransplantation cyclophosphamide. The table came from immunoSEQ multiplex PCR; TCRdb's copy has only in-frame clones and leaves some out. Of tens of thousands of clones in the sample, around 84% are singletons; the top ten hold about 3%. Sequenced input: PBMCs. The receptors were gathered from a man younger than 45 with a blood cancer, CMV-positive, and with a related stem cell donor.

A note on this clone: The CDR3 carries no conserved terminal phenylalanine or tryptophan, so it likely arises from a read error. The DNA is left out, because the CDR3 cannot be placed on it with certainty; the CDR3 is given as TCRdb lists it. The rearrangement uses TRBV20-1 and TRBJ1-1. Looked up from germline, CDR1 is DFQATT and CDR2 is SNEGSKA (reference sequence). The CDR3 spans 11 residues, counting both ends. This CDR3 reads CSAGGWAGDSL.

The chain recombines TRBV18 with TRBJ2-1; TRBD2 matches at 10 bases. This CDR3 has 15 amino acids. Germline lookup yields CDR1 KGHSH and CDR2 LQKENI. Germline trimming cut 1 base from V and 9 bases from J; bases unmatched to any gene: 6. The CDR3 sequence: CASSPRLAGVLEQFF. The CDR3 DNA is TGTGCCAGCTCACCACGGCTAGCGGGAGTACTTGAGCAGTTCTTC.

This sequence joins TRBV27 and TRBJ2-1, with D unclear. There are 13 residues in the CDR3. Trimming took off 3 bases at V and 8 bases at J, with 11 bases between the two ends. CDR1 is MNHEY and CDR2 is SMNVEV in the germline V gene (reference sequence). CDR3 sequence (DNA): TGTGCCAGCAGTTTGCGAAGTTCGGATGAGCAGTTCTTC. It translates to CASSLRSSDEQFF.

Only a few counts were recorded for this clone. V and J are TRBV10-2 and TRBJ1-1, with 7 positions matching TRBD1. The V and J ends lost 4 bases and 2 bases, in that order; junction bases with no gene match: 7. Germline CDR1 and CDR2: WSHSY and SAAADI. CDR3 length: 15 amino acids. The CDR3 sequence is CASSGWDRANTEAFF. DNA for the CDR3: TGCGCCAGCAGTGGATGGGACAGAGCTAACACTGAAGCTTTCTTT.

The rearrangement uses TRBV28 and TRBJ2-1; D may be TRBD1 (6 bases). Germline loops: CDR1 MDHEN, CDR2 SYDVKM. The ends were cut back, 4 bases at V and 0 bases at J, with 10 bases in the middle. The CDR3 has 15 residues. CDR3 coding DNA: TGTGCCAGCAGTTCCACAGGGAGCTCCTACAATGAGCAGTTCTTC. Protein product: CASSSTGSSYNEQFF.

This clone was seen only once. The J gene is TRBJ2-1, the V gene TRBV5-1; D is ambiguous. V lost 1 base to trimming and J lost 4 bases, with 12 bases between them. Germline V lookup: CDR1 SGHRS, CDR2 YFSETQ. This CDR3 has 15 amino acids. As DNA, the CDR3 is TGCGCCAGCAGCTTGACCCTAAGATCGTACAATGAGCAGTTCTTC. The encoded protein is CASSLTLRSYNEQFF.

The chain joins TRBV30 to TRBJ2-7, with D unresolved. The V gene's germline CDR1 is GTSNPN and CDR2 SVGIG (reference sequence). V was shortened by 2 bases and J by 2 bases, with 13 bases between the two germline ends. The CDR3 is 14 residues long. The CDR3 sequence: CAWSIGARPYEQYF. The CDR3 DNA follows: TGTGCCTGGAGTATTGGAGCCCGCCCCTACGAGCAGTACTTC.

This chain joins TRBV21-1 and TRBJ2-1; the listed D gene, TRBD1, was not tested against the DNA. TRBV21-1 is shown as a pseudogene. The CDR3 runs 20 residues. The chain's CDR3 is CASSKGGTGGTQSSYNEQFF. The DNA of the CDR3 is TGTGCCAGCAGCAAAGGTGGGACAGGGGGTACTCAGAGCTCCTACAATGAGCAGTTCTTC.

This rearrangement joins TRBV30 to TRBJ1-3; D not certain. Trimming removed 8 bases from V and 4 bases from J, with 18 bases in between. The V gene's germline CDR1 is GTSNPN and CDR2 SVGIG (reference sequence). The CDR3 has 14 residues. The CDR3 region is CASYGLVGGNTIYF. The CDR3 DNA reads TGTGCCAGCTACGGACTCGTGGGGGGAAACACCATATATTTT.

V and J are TRBV15 and TRBJ2-1, with 7 bases lining up with TRBD2. Germline trimming cut 3 bases from V and 4 bases from J; bases unmatched to any gene: 12. The CDR3 covers 17 residues. CDR1 and CDR2 from the germline V gene are LNHNV and YYDKDF (reference sequence). As DNA, the CDR3 is TGTGCCACCAGCAGGGGTTTAGCGGGTGGGGGTTACAATGAGCAGTTCTTC. Translating it yields CATSRGLAGGGYNEQFF.

The genes are TRBV7-9 and TRBJ2-7; 9 nucleotides match TRBD2. This CDR3 comprises 14 residues. Germline-derived CDR1 and CDR2 are SEHNR and FQNEAQ (reference sequence). The junction had 9 bases not matched to a gene; V was cut back by 5 bases and J by 7 bases. The CDR3: CASSLRTSDREQYF. The CDR3 DNA reads as TGTGCCAGCAGCCTCCGGACTAGCGATAGGGAGCAGTACTTC. The full variable domain, its missing parts supplied by reference TRBV7-9 and TRBJ2-7, is DTGVSQNPRHKITKRGQNVTFRCDPISEHNRLYWYRQTLGQGPEFLTYFQNEAQLEKSRLLSDRFSAERPKGSFSTLEIQRTEQGDSAMYLCASSLRTSDREQYFGPGTRLTVT.

The rearrangement links TRBV15 to TRBJ2-5, with D tentatively TRBD2 (7 bases). Germline lookup yields CDR1 LNHNV and CDR2 YYDKDF (reference sequence). This CDR3 comprises 16 residues. The V end was cut by 5 bases, the J end by 1 base, with 17 bases between. The CDR3 DNA sequence: TGTGCCACCAGCGGGGGGGCTAGCGGATTCCAAGAGACCCAGTACTTC. It translates to CATSGGASGFQETQYF.

The rearrangement joins TRBV4-3 to TRBJ2-7; D is undetermined. Germline lookup yields CDR1 LGHNA and CDR2 YSLEER. V lost 1 base and J lost 0, with 10 bases in between. The CDR3 runs to 15 residues. DNA for the CDR3: TGCGCCAGCAGCCAAGTGGTTGTAGACTCCTACGAGCAGTACTTC. As protein: CASSQVVVDSYEQYF.

This sequence joins TRBV28 and TRBJ2-5; TRBD2 might be the D (5 bases). Germline CDR1 reads MDHEN; CDR2 reads SYDVKM. V was cut by 3 bases and J by 5 bases, with 16 bases left in between. This CDR3 is built from 15 residues. CDR3 DNA: TGTGCCAGCAGTTTGAGCCAGCGGAGATCGGAGACCCAGTACTTC. Translating gives CASSLSQRRSETQYF.

This chain connects TRBV9 to TRBJ2-2; TRBD2 might be the D (7 bases). Trimming removed 3 bases from V and 5 bases from J, with 23 bases in between. CDR3 length: 18 amino acids. The germline V gene has CDR1 SGDLS and CDR2 YYNGEE. The CDR3 protein is CASSAGGGSITGTGELFF. DNA of the CDR3: TGTGCCAGCAGCGCGGGCGGGGGATCAATTACAGGGACCGGGGAGCTGTTTTTT.

This clone showed up just a few times. The rearrangement joins TRBV18 to TRBJ2-7; 8 bases match TRBD2. Germline CDR1 reads KGHSH; CDR2 reads LQKENI. J lost 6 bases, V lost 3 bases, and 10 bases had no gene match. CDR3 length: 15 amino acids. The CDR3 loop is CASSPISGSQGEQYF. In nucleotides, the CDR3 is TGTGCCAGCTCACCGATCAGCGGGAGTCAAGGCGAGCAGTACTTC.

This sequence joins TRBV6-5 and TRBJ2-7; TRBD2 aligns across 7 bases. Germline CDR1 reads MNHEY; CDR2 reads SVGAGI. The V segment lost 0 bases and the J segment 7 bases; nucleotides outside the gene matches: 0. This CDR3 is built from 12 residues. The chain's CDR3 is CASSYSGGEQYF. In nucleotides, the CDR3 is TGTGCCAGCAGTTACTCGGGGGGGGAGCAGTACTTC.

The chain carries TRBV7-9 and TRBJ1-4; D is perhaps TRBD1 (6 bases). The CDR3 contains 16 residues. Germline V gene data show CDR1 as SEHNR and CDR2 as FQNEAQ (reference sequence). The V end was cut by 2 bases, the J end by 7 bases, with 17 bases between. In DNA form, the CDR3 reads TGTGCCAGCAGCTTACAGGGGAGAAAGGGCCGTGAAAAACTGTTTTTT. It translates to CASSLQGRKGREKLFF.

This clone was detected once. One end of the junction varies from germline; a read error may be responsible. The V and J genes are TRBV13 and TRBJ1-1; the D gene is possibly TRBD1 (6 bases). This CDR3 spans 13 amino acids. Germline V gene data show CDR1 as PRHDT and CDR2 as FYEKMQ (reference sequence). The CDR3: CASSLLGQPHLGF. Written as DNA, the CDR3 is TGTGCCAGCAGCTTGCTCGGACAGCCCCACTTGGGGTTT.

The DNA of the CDR3 is TGTGCCAGCAGCTTATACCTAGCGGGAGAATCGGAGCAGTTCTTC. Its translation is CASSLYLAGESEQFF. V is TRBV7-7 and J is TRBJ2-1; 10 positions agree with TRBD2. Per the germline V gene, CDR1 is SSHAT and CDR2 is FNYEAQ (reference sequence). Germline trimming cut 2 bases from V and 10 bases from J; bases unmatched to any gene: 8. The CDR3 contains 15 residues.